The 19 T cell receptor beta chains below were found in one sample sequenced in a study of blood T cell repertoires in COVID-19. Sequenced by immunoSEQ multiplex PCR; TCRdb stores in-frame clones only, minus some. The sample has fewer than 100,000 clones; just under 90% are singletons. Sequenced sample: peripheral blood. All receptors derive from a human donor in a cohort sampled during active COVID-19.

In DNA form, the CDR3 reads TGCGCCAGCCAACGAGGACTAGCGGATTTCTACACAGATACGCAGTATTTT. It yields the protein CASQRGLADFYTDTQYF. The chain joins TRBV10-2 to TRBJ2-3; 10 nucleotides match TRBD2. Germline CDR1 reads WSHSY; CDR2 reads SAAADI. The trim removed 8 bases at V and 2 bases at J, leaving 13 bases unmatched. The CDR3 consists of 17 residues.

The CDR3 coding sequence is TGTGCCAGCAGTTACGGACAGACACGGCAGTTCTTC. Amino acids: CASSYGQTRQFF. The chain uses TRBV27 and TRBJ2-1, with D possibly matching TRBD1 (6 bases). This CDR3 has 12 amino acids. V was trimmed by 4 bases and J by 12 bases, leaving 13 bases between them. Germline lookup yields CDR1 MNHEY and CDR2 SMNVEV (reference sequence).

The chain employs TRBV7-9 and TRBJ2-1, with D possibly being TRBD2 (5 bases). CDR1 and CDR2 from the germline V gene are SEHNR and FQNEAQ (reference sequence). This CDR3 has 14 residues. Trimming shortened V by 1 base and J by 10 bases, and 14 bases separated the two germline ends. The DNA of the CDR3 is TGTGCCAGCAGCTTAGAGACCCTAGCTCAGGAGCAGTTCTTC. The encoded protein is CASSLETLAQEQFF.

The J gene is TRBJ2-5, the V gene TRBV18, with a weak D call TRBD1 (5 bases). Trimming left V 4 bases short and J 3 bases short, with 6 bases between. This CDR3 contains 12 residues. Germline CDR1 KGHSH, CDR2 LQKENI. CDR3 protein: CASSLTEETQYF. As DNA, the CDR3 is TGTGCCAGCTCACTGACAGAAGAGACCCAGTACTTC.

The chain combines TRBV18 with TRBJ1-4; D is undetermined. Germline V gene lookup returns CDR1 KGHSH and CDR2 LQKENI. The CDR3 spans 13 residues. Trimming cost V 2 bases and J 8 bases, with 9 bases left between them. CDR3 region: CASSPYEREKLFF. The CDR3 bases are TGTGCCAGCTCACCATACGAGCGCGAAAAACTGTTTTTT.

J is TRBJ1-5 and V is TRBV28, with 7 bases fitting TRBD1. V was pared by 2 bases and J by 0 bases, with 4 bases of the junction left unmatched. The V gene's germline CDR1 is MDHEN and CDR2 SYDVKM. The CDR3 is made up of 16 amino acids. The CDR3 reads CASSLPTGYSNQPQHF. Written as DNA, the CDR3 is TGTGCCAGCAGTTTACCGACAGGGTATAGCAATCAGCCCCAGCATTTT.

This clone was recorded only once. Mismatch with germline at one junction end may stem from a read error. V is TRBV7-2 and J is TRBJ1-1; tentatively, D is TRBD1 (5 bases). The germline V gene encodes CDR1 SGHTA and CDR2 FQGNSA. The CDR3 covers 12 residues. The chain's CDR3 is CASSLAGQAERF. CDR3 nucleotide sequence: TGTGCCAGCAGCTTAGCGGGGCAGGCGGAACGCTTT.

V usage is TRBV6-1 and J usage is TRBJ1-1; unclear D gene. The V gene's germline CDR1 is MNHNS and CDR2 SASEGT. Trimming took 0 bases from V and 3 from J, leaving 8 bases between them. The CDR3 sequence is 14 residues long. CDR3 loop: CASSEAGTDTEAFF. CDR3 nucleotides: TGTGCCAGCAGTGAAGCGGGTACAGACACTGAAGCTTTCTTT.

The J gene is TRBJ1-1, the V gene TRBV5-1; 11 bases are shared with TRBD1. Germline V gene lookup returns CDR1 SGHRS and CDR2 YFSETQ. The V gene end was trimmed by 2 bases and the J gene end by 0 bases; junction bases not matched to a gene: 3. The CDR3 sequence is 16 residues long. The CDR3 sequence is CASSFWTGGLNTEAFF. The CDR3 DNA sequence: TGCGCCAGCAGCTTCTGGACAGGGGGCTTGAACACTGAAGCTTTCTTT.

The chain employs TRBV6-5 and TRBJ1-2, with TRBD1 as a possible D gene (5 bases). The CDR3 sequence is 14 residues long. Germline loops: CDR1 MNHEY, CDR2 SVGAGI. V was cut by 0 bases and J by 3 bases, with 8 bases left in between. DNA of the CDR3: TGTGCCAGCAGTTACTCCCTAGGGGACTATGGCTACACCTTC. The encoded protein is CASSYSLGDYGYTF.

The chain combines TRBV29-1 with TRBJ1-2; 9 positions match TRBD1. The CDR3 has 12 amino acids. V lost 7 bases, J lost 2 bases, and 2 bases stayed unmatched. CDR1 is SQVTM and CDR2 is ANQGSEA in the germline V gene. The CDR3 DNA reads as TGCAGCGACGGGACAGGGAACTATGGCTACACCTTC. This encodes CSDGTGNYGYTF.

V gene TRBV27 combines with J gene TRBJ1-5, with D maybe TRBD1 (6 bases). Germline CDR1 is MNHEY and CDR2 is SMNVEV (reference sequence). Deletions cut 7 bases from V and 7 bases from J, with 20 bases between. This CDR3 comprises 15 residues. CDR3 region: CASNPRGAHGQPQHF. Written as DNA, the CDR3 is TGTGCCAGCAACCCCCGGGGGGCTCATGGGCAGCCCCAGCATTTT.

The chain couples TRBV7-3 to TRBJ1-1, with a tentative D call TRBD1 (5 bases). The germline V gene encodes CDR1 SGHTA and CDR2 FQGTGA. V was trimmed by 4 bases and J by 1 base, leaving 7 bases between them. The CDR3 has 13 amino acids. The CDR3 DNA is TGTGCCAGCAGCTATGACAGGAACACTGAAGCTTTCTTT. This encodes CASSYDRNTEAFF.

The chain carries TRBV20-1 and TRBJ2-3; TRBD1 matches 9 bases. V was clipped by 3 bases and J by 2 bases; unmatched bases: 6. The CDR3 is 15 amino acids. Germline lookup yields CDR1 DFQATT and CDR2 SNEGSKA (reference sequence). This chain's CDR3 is CSASRTGVITDTQYF. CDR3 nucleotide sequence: TGCAGTGCTAGTCGGACAGGGGTGATCACAGATACGCAGTATTTT.

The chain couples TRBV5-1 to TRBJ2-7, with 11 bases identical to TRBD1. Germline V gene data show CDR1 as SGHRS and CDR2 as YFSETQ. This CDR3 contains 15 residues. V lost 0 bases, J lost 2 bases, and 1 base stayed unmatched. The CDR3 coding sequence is TGCGCCAGCAGCTTGGGGACAGGGGGCGCCTACGAGCAGTACTTC. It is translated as CASSLGTGGAYEQYF. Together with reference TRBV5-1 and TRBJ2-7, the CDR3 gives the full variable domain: KAGVTQTPRYLIKTRGQQVTLSCSPISGHRSVSWYQQTPGQGLQFLFEYFSETQRNKGNFPGRFSGRQFSNSRSEMNVSTLELGDSALYLCASSLGTGGAYEQYFGPGTRLTVT.

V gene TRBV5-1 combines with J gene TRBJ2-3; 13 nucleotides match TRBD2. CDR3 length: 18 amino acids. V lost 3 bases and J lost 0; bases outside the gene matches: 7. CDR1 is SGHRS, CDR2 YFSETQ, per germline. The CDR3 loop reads CASSSGGTSGASTDTQYF. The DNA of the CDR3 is TGCGCCAGCAGCTCTGGGGGGACTAGCGGGGCCAGCACAGATACGCAGTATTTT.

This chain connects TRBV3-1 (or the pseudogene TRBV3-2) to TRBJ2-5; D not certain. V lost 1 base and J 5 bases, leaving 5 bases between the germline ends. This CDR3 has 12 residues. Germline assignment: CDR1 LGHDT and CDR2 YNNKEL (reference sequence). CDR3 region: CASSQVQETQYF. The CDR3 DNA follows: TGTGCCAGCAGCCAAGTCCAGGAGACCCAGTACTTC.

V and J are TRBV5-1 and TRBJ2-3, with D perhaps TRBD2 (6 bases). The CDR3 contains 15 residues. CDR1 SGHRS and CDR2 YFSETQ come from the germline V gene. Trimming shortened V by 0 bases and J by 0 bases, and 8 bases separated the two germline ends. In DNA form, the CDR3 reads TGCGCCAGCAGCTTGGGTGGAGGGAGCACAGATACGCAGTATTTT. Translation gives CASSLGGGSTDTQYF.

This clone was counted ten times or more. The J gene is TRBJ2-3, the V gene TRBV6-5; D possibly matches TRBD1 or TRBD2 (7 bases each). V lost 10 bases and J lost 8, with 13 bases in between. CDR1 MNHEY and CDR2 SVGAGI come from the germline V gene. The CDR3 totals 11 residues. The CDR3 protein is CATRGGGTQYF. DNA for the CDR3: TGTGCCACCAGGGGGGGAGGTACGCAGTATTTT.